This is a list of T cell receptor beta chains from one sample in a study of blood T cell repertoires in COVID-19. TCRdb's copy holds only in-frame clones and misses some; the assay was immunoSEQ multiplex PCR. This table holds approximately 170,000 clones, roughly 93% found once. The material sequenced was peripheral blood. These receptors all stem from a young man with COVID-19, enrolled during active disease. Each CDR3 is given with its conserved first and last residue. Not all rows give a size; the values are once, few, many and, for expanded clones, a class.

>TRBJ1-5|-|TRBV4-1
CASSQAQLSNQPQHF
>TRBJ1-2|-|TRBV28
CASTHLGDRGLGYTF
>TRBJ1-1|-|TRBV19
CASSIRGPDTEAFF
>TRBJ2-7|once|TRBV11-2
CASSFGVPYEQYF
>TRBJ2-7|once|TRBV3-1/TRBV3-2
CASSQGSYEQYF
>TRBJ2-3|once|TRBV6-5
CASSYFGLASDTQYF
>TRBJ2-7|-|TRBV3-1/TRBV3-2
CASSQGQAGQYF
>TRBJ2-7|once|TRBV2
CASSVLAGVGYEQYF
>TRBJ2-4|once|TRBV6-5
CASSTSGSVNIQYF
>TRBJ2-5|-|TRBV24-1
CATSDAGTGDEETQYF
>TRBJ1-3|-|TRBV28
CASSSVQGKPGNTIYF
>TRBJ2-2|-|TRBV6-6
CASSYELTSGRAYTGELFF
>TRBJ2-1|-|TRBV3-1/TRBV3-2
CASSQGLAGGVNEQFF
>TRBJ2-1|once|TRBV7-9
CASSLLHVAGAYNEQFF
>TRBJ1-2|-|TRBV6-6
CASSPRNRDGYTF
>TRBJ1-2|-|TRBV4-3
CASSHLGEGTEGYTF
>TRBJ2-7|-|TRBV19
CASSETGGSSYEQYF
>TRBJ2-7|-|TRBV19
CASSMGLAGSYEQYF
>TRBJ1-2|once|TRBV18
CASSKRGQDYGYTF
>TRBJ2-7|-|TRBV9
CASSVEGTTYEQYF